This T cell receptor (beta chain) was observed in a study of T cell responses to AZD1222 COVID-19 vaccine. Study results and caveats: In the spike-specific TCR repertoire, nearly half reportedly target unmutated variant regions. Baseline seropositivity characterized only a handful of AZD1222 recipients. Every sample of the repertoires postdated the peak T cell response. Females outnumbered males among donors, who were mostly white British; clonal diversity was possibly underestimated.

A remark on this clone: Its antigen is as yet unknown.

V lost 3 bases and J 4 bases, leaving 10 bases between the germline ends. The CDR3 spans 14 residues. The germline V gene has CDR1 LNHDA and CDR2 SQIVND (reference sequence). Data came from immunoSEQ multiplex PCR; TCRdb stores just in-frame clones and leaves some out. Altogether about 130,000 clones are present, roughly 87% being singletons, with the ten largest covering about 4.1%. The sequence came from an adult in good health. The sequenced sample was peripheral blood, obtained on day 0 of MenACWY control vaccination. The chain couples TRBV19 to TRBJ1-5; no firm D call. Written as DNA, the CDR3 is TGTGCCAGTAGTATCCTATTGGGAAATCAGCCCCAGCATTTT. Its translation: CASSILLGNQPQHF.